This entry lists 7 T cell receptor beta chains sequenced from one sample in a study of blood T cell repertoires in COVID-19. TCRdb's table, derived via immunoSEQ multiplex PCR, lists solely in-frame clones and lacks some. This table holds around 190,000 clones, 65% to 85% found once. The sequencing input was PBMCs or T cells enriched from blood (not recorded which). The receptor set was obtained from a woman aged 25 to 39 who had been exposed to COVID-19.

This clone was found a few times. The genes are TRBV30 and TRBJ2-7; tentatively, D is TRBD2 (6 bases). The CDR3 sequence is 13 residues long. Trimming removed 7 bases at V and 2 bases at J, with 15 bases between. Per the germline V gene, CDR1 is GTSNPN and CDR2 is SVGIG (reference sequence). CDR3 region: CASTGTDPYEQYF. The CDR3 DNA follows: TGTGCCTCGACCGGGACTGACCCCTACGAGCAGTACTTC.

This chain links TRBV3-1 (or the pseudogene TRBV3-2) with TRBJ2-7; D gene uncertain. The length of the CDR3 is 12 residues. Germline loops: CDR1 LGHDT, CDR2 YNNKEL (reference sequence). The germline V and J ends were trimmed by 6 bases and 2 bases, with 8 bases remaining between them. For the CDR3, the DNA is TGTGCCAGCAGTTGGAGCGCCTACGAGCAGTACTTC. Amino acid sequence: CASSWSAYEQYF.

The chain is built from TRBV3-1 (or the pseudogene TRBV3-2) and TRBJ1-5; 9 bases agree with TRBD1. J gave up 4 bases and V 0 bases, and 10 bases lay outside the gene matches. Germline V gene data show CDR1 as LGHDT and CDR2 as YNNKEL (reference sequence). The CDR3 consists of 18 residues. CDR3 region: CASSQEPYRGQRNQPQHF. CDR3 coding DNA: TGTGCCAGCAGCCAAGAACCTTACAGGGGGCAGAGGAATCAGCCCCAGCATTTT.

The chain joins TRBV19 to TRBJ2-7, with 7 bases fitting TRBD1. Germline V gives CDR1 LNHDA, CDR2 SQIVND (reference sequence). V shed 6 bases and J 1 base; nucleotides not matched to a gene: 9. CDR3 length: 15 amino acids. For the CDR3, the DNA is TGTGCCAGTAGCCCATGGACAGGTCAATCCTACGAGCAGTACTTC. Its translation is CASSPWTGQSYEQYF.

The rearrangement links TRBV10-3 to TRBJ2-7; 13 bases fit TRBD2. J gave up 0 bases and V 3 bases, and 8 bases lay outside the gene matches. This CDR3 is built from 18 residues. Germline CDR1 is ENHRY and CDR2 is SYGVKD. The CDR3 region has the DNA TGTGCCATCAGTGACCCCGGGACTAGCGGGACCAACTCCTACGAGCAGTACTTC. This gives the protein CAISDPGTSGTNSYEQYF.

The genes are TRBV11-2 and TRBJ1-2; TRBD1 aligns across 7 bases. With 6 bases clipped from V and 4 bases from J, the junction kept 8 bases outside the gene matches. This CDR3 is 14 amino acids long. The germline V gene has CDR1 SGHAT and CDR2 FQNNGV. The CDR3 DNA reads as TGTGCCAGCAGTTTCGACAGGGATGGCTATGGCTACACCTTC. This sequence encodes CASSFDRDGYGYTF.

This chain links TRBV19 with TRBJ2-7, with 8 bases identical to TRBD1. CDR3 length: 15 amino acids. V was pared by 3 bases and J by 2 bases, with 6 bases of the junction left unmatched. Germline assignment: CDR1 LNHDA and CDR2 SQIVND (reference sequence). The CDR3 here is CASSMSSGGAYEQYF. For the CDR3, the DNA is TGTGCCAGTAGTATGTCCTCAGGGGGCGCCTACGAGCAGTACTTC.